This T cell receptor (beta chain) appears in the sequencing data of a study of shared clonotypes between healthy human individuals. The table came from immunoSEQ multiplex PCR; TCRdb's copy has only in-frame clones and leaves some out. This sample has about 2.1 million clones, with under 95% found just once. As defined, naive CD8 cells were CD45RO-negative and positively selected for CCR7, with terminally differentiated effector memory CD45RA+ cells excluded. Worth noting for this clone: The antigen is not known.

Broader study findings: Around 5% was the fraction of naive CD4 clonotypes found shared across several donors.

This sequence was found in a man aged 18 to 29 in good health. Some clones in this sample may be carry-over from other donors' samples. Sample: naive CD8+ T cells from PBMCs.

The CDR3 loop reads CASSRPGQGFGELFF. The CDR3 DNA sequence: TGTGCCAGCAGCCGGCCGGGACAGGGTTTCGGGGAGCTGTTTTTT. V is TRBV7-9 and J is TRBJ2-2; the match to TRBD1 covers 9 bases. Germline loops: CDR1 SEHNR, CDR2 FQNEAQ (reference sequence). There are 15 residues in the CDR3. V lost 5 bases to trimming and J lost 7 bases; unmatched junction nucleotides: 8.